The 4 T cell receptor beta chains reported below all come from one sample, sequenced in a study of T cell responses to AZD1222 COVID-19 vaccine. Assay used: immunoSEQ multiplex PCR; TCRdb lists only in-frame clones, some missing. Of about 99,000 clones in the sample, around 87% are singletons; the top ten hold 2.8%. The sequenced sample was peripheral blood, obtained on day 0 of AZD1222 vaccination. The source of these receptors is an adult in good health.

This chain links TRBV7-9 with TRBJ1-2; D gene uncertain. The V end lost 3 bases, the J end lost 6 bases, and 17 bases lay between the germline ends. The length of the CDR3 is 15 residues. Germline V gene lookup returns CDR1 SEHNR and CDR2 FQNEAQ (reference sequence). The CDR3: CASSFPGAFNHGYTF. The CDR3 coding sequence is TGTGCCAGCAGCTTTCCCGGTGCCTTCAACCATGGCTACACCTTC.

This chain connects TRBV30 to TRBJ1-5, with D possibly being TRBD1 (6 bases). The V gene's germline CDR1 is GTSNPN and CDR2 SVGIG (reference sequence). The V and J ends lost 3 bases and 6 bases respectively, with 12 bases between them. This CDR3 region has 13 residues. CDR3 coding DNA: TGTGCCTGGAGCTCAGGGGTAGCTCAGCCCCAGCATTTT. Translation: CAWSSGVAQPQHF. The entire variable domain, with the rest obtained from reference TRBV30 and TRBJ1-5, is as follows: SQTIHQWPATLVQPVGSPLSLECTVEGTSNPNLYWYRQAAGRGLQLLFYSVGIGQISSEVPQNLSASRPQDRQFILSSKKLLLSDSGFYLCAWSSGVAQPQHFGDGTRLSIL.

This clone has more than one count but fewer than ten. The chain combines TRBV6-2 or TRBV6-3 with TRBJ2-7, with TRBD2 matching 7 bases. Trimming took 0 bases from V and 0 from J; bases not matched to a gene: 5. This CDR3 comprises 16 residues. CDR1 is MNHEY, CDR2 SVGEGT, per germline. This chain's CDR3 is CASSYSARENSYEQYF. DNA for the CDR3: TGTGCCAGCAGTTACTCTGCGCGGGAGAACTCCTACGAGCAGTACTTC.

The V gene is TRBV4-1, the J gene TRBJ1-4; D is possibly TRBD1 (6 bases). The CDR3 loop spans 14 amino acids. V was cut by 1 base and J by 6 bases, with 9 bases left in between. CDR1 MGHRA and CDR2 YSYEKL come from the germline V gene. CDR3 DNA: TGCGCCAGCAGCCAAGGGACAGTTTATGAAAAACTGTTTTTT. Translation: CASSQGTVYEKLFF.